This T cell receptor (beta chain) was observed in a study of T cell changes during pregnancy in multiple sclerosis. The V segment lost 4 bases and the J segment 5 bases; nucleotides outside the gene matches: 5. The CDR3 covers 14 residues. Germline CDR1 MGHDK, CDR2 SYGVNS. Sequencing used immunoSEQ multiplex PCR; TCRdb keeps in-frame clones, though not all of them. The sample has about 68,000 clones; around nine tenths are singletons. Material: peripheral blood, obtained in the third trimester of pregnancy. This rearrangement joins TRBV25-1 to TRBJ2-1, with TRBD2 identical over 7 bases. The clonotype was recovered from a female donor with multiple sclerosis, enrolled in a pregnancy study. For the CDR3, the DNA is TGTGCCAGCAGTGGCCTCCTAGCGGACAATGAGCAGTTCTTC. Translating it yields CASSGLLADNEQFF.